What follows are 4 T cell receptor beta chains derived from one specimen sequenced in a study of cytomegalovirus exposure and HLA in healthy donors. Researchers ran the PCR with 60 Vbeta and 13 Jbeta primers. Produced via immunoSEQ multiplex PCR; TCRdb's table is partial and in-frame only. The profile shows a few hundred thousand clones, approximately 79% of them singletons. The sample was PBMCs. The receptors shown here come from a man aged 18 to 30 in good health and CMV-seronegative.

The rearrangement joins TRBV28 to TRBJ1-3; D is possibly TRBD1 (5 bases). The CDR3 runs to 13 residues. Germline CDR1 reads MDHEN; CDR2 reads SYDVKM. Trimming took off 7 bases at V and 4 bases at J, with 11 bases between the two ends. CDR3 residues: CASIGAEGNTIYF. For the CDR3, the DNA is TGTGCCAGCATAGGGGCAGAGGGAAACACCATATATTTT.

The CDR3 coding sequence is TGTGCCAGCAGCTTAGCGGCAGGAGGATATAATGAAAAACTGTTTTTT. This gives the protein CASSLAAGGYNEKLFF. This chain connects TRBV11-3 to TRBJ1-4, with unresolved D. Germline V gives CDR1 SGHNT, CDR2 YENEEA. The CDR3 covers 16 residues. The ends were cut back, 1 base at V and 4 bases at J, with 13 bases in the middle. Supplemented by reference TRBV11-3 and TRBJ1-4, the full variable domain reads EAGVVQSPRYKIIEKKQPVAFWCNPISGHNTLYWYLQNLGQGPELLIRYENEEAVDDSQLPKDRFSAERLKGVDSTLKIQPAELGDSAVYLCASSLAAGGYNEKLFFGSGTQLSVL.

The genes are TRBV4-2 and TRBJ1-2; D may be TRBD1 (5 bases). The length of the CDR3 is 15 residues. CDR1 and CDR2 (germline): LGHNA, YNFKEQ. V was cut by 0 bases and J by 7 bases, with 15 bases left in between. The CDR3 spells CASSQEQDTWSGYTF. The CDR3 nucleotides read TGTGCCAGCAGCCAAGAGCAGGACACATGGTCTGGCTACACCTTC.

The chain carries TRBV6-5 and TRBJ2-5; TRBD2 might be the D (6 bases). There are 15 residues in the CDR3. Per germline, CDR1 MNHEY and CDR2 SVGAGI. V was cut by 4 bases and J by 5 bases, with 17 bases left in between. The CDR3 coding sequence is TGTGCCAGCAGTTCCCGGGACTTCCGAGGGGAGACCCAGTACTTC. Protein sequence: CASSSRDFRGETQYF.